A selection of T cell receptor beta chains follows, all from one sample in a study of T cell repertoires in cytomegalovirus infection. TCRdb analysed the reads with MiXCR anew, one entry per CDR3 protein. Among some 220,000 distinct CDR3 sequences, around 40% were seen once, and the ten largest hold over 45%. Their specific antigens are unknown. Sequencing used CD8+ T cells from cultured PBMCs, obtained from culture after CMV antigen stimulation. These receptors all stem from a human donor in good health (CMV status not recorded). Some clones in this sample may be carry-over from other donors' samples. CDR3s leave out the opening cysteine and the closing phenylalanine or tryptophan.

>TRBV12-3/TRBV12-4|TRBJ1-1
ASRPGPGGTEAF
>TRBV20-1|TRBJ2-7
SSERTGELEQY
>TRBV19|TRBJ2-1
ASTQGYYNEQF
>TRBV7-8|TRBJ2-1
ASSFGPGLAGGREQF
>TRBV11-2|TRBJ2-7
ASSLDIVRRDKSSYEQY
>TRBV28|TRBJ1-4
ASSPGTVKGGREKLF
>TRBV6-2/TRBV6-3|TRBJ2-1
ASSSAGGSDEQF
>TRBV12-5|TRBJ1-2
ASGTIPGQGGYT
>TRBV2|TRBJ1-6
ASSEARGDGPYNSPLH
>TRBV7-9|TRBJ1-1
ASSSTGTENTEAF
>TRBV19|TRBJ1-5
ASSTLTGTQPQH
>TRBV20-1|TRBJ2-5
SARGEASATQY
>TRBV5-4|TRBJ2-5
ASSPEVDQETQY
>TRBV12-3/TRBV12-4|TRBJ2-7
ASRPGGPTYEQY
>TRBV15|TRBJ2-3
ATSMGSTDTQY
>TRBV19|TRBJ2-1
ASSRTNEQF
>TRBV11-2|TRBJ1-1
ASSLVLGMNTEAF
>TRBV12-3/TRBV12-4|TRBJ2-3
ASSIPAGGSDTQY